This T cell receptor (beta chain) stems from a study of vaccination effects on CD4 cells after COVID-19. Findings and limits, study-wide: The study found that only 1 of 255 vaccine-induced clones from healthy vaccinees cross-reacted with common cold coronaviruses. Substantial clonal contraction characterized both infection- and vaccine-induced clones late after vaccination.

The CDR3 sequence is 13 residues long. In germline, CDR1 is SGHAT, CDR2 FQNNGV. V lost 11 bases, J lost 6 bases, and 16 bases lay in between. On this clone: Its antigen is unknown.

Data came from immunoSEQ multiplex PCR; TCRdb stores just in-frame clones and leaves some out. The data show tens of thousands of clones, around four fifths seen once. The ViraFEST assay expanded antigen-specific CD4+ T cells with viral peptide pools before sequencing. At the end of about ten days of culture, CD4+ T cells were isolated. Vaccine administered to participants consisted of two doses of either BNT162b2 or mRNA-1273. Each vaccine recipient was nucleocapsid antibody negative and had no prior SARS-CoV-2 infection. IL-2 medium took the place of half the medium on both days 3 and 7. This sequence originates from a human donor who received a COVID-19 vaccine. The rearrangement joins TRBV11-2 to TRBJ2-2; a possible D gene is TRBD2 (6 bases). Sequenced material: CD4+ T cells from PBMCs cultured with HCoV-229E spike peptides, taken after COVID-19 vaccination. DNA of the CDR3: TGTGCCTGCGTGGGAGGCTACTCCGGGGAGCTGTTTTTT. This translates into CACVGGYSGELFF.